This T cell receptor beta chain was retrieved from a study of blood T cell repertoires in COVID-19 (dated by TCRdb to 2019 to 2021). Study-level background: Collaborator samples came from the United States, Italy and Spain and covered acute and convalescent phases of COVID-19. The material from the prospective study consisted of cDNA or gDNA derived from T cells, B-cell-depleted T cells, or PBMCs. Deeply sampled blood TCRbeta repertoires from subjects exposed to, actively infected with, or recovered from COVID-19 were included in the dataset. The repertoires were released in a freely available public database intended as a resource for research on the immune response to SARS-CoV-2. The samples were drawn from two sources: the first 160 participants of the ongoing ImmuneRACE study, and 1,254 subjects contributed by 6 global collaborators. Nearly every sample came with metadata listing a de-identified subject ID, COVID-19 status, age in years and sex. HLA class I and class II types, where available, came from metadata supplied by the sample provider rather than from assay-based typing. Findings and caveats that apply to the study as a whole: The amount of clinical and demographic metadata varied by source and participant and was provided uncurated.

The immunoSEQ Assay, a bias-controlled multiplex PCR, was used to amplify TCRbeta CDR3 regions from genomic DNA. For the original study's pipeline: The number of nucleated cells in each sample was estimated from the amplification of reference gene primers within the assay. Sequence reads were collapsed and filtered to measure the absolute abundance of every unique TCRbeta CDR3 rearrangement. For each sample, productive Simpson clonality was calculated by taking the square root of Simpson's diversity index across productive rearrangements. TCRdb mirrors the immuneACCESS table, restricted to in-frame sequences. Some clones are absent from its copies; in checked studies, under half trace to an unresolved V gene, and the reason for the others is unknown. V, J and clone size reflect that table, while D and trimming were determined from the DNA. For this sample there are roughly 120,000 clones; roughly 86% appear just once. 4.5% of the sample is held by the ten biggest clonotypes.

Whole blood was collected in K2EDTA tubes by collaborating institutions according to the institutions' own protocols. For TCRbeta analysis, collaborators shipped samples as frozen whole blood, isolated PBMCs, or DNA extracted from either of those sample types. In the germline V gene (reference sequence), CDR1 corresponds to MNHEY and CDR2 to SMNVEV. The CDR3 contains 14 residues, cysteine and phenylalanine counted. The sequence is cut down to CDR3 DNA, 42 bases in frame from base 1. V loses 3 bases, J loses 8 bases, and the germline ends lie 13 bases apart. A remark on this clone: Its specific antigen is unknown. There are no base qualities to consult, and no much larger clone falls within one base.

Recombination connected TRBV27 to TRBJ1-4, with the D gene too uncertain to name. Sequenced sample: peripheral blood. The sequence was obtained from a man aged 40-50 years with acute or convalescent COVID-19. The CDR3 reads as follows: CASSFRRSGEKLFF. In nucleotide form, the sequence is TGTGCCAGCAGTTTCAGGCGTAGCGGGGAAAAACTGTTTTTT.